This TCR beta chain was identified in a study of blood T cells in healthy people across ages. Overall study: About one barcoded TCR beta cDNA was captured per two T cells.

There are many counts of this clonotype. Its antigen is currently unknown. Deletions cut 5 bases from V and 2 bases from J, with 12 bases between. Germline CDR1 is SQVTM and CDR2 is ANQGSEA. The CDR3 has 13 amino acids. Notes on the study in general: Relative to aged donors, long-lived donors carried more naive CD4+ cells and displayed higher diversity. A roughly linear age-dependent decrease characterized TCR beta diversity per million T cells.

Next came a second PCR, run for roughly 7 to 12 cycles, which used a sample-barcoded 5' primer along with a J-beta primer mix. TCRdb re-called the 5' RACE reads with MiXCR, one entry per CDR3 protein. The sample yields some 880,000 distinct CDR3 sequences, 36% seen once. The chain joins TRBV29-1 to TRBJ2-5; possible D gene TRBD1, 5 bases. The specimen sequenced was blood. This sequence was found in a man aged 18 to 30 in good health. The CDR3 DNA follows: TGCAGCGTTCGACAGATCGTACAAGAGACCCAGTACTTC. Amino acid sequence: CSVRQIVQETQYF.